Described below is a single T cell receptor (beta chain) sequence and its context. What antigen it recognizes has not been identified. The sample holds no much larger clone one base away, and base qualities are not on file. The data belong to a study of shared clonotypes between healthy human individuals (dated by TCRdb to 2020 to 2022). Background on the whole study: The cohort included three men and a couple of women between 18 and 49 years of age. Between about 0.85 and 9.5 billion PBMCs per donor were obtained by leukapheresis. For each donor, CD4 naive and CD4 memory were each run on three plates, CD8 naive on two plates, and CD8 memory on one plate. Blood TCR repertoires of roughly five healthy adults were deeply sequenced to estimate repertoire size and the extent of clonotype sharing between individuals. Different laboratories and diverse techniques were used to prepare libraries and sequence TCR repertoires, to increase sequencing depth and limit assay-specific biases.

Donors were healthy HIV-negative adults with no recently reported acute infections or vaccinations. All donors were Caucasian adults living in Nashville, Tennessee, USA. CD4+ T cells were enriched by magnetic negative selection; naive cells were then positively selected on CD45RA, and the negative fraction formed the memory subset. Blood was obtained by leukapheresis, after which PBMCs were separated by Ficoll-Histopaque density gradient centrifugation and cryopreserved in liquid nitrogen vapor phase. Purity and quantity of every magnetically sorted T cell population were checked by analytical flow cytometry. Genomic DNA was isolated from each sorted fraction and quantified by UV absorbance on a Nanodrop 2000c. Using the deep immunoSEQ assay, multiplex PCR amplified TCR CDR3 regions from genomic DNA. Extracted genomic DNA from each cell subset was distributed evenly across all wells of several immunoSEQ 96-well plates, and each plate was treated as a replicate. For sorted subsets, roughly 0.2 ug genomic DNA, equal to 30,000 or so T cell genomes, was loaded into each replicate PCR. The purified libraries were quantified using a Qubit 3.0 fluorometer, sized with a Bioanalyzer 2100, and then quantified again using the KAPA Library Quantification kit. Each immunoSEQ 96-well plate was sequenced on its own single-read 150-cycle Illumina NextSeq 550 flow cell. Regarding the original processing steps: The immunoSEQ output contained only junctional sequences without quality scores, so filtering could not match that applied to full-length reads. To assign V/J genes and CDR3, sequences were annotated using PyIR, a Python wrapper for IgBLAST v1.9, with IMGT germline references. Reads were removed for weak V/J assignments (E-value above 1e-6), missing CDR3, stop codons, out-of-frame junctions, or ambiguous translated residues. V3J clonotypes were defined as sequences sharing an identical inferred V gene, J gene, and CDR3 amino acid sequence. Percentage overlap between repertoires was calculated by dividing the number of shared unique clonotypes by the size of the smaller repertoire. Richness of each repertoire was evaluated using RTK rarefaction, the Chao1 estimator, and Recon v2.1 estimates of unobserved clonotypes. Generation probabilities for all TCRbeta clonotypes obtained by the gDNA method from a handful of donors were computed using OLGA. TCRdb retrieved this table from immuneACCESS and kept in-frame rearrangements only. Not all clones are present; in checked studies, unresolved V genes account for under half, and no reason is known for the remainder. V, J and clone size were drawn from that table, and D and trimming were deduced from the DNA. The sample table shows 2,500,000 or so clones, and 80% to 95% are seen once. The ten top clones hold roughly 0.39% of the sample.

Trimming accounts for 1 base at V and 0 bases at J, while the number of junction bases matched to no gene is 7. Taken from cysteine to phenylalanine, the CDR3 has 17 residues. Only CDR3 DNA remains: 51 bases, in frame from the first base. CDR1 and CDR2, looked up from the germline V gene, are SGHVS and FQNEAQ. On the study overall, not on this receptor specifically: Higher generation probabilities were observed for clonotypes shared by all four sorted-subset donors than for non-shared clonotypes. Based on pairwise subsampling, the degree of clonotype sharing among donors was expected to be affected by sequencing depth. When a handful of donors were compared, the shared fraction of clonotypes was about 5% for naive CD4, around 3.6% for naive CD8, roughly 2.3% for memory CD4, and 0.35% to 0.4% for memory CD8. Naive subsets generally had larger estimated clonotype richness than memory subsets. Because the study included a small number of donors, the genetic and exposure-history diversity represented was limited. Sampling was restricted to blood, and TCR repertoires in tissues likely differ from the TCR repertoires found in blood. Incomplete sequencing was indicated by rarefaction of sorted-subset datasets, despite the large sequencing depth.

This receptor was taken from a man younger than 35 in good health. Some clones in this sample may be carry-over from other donors' samples. The sequence links TRBV7-8 to TRBJ2-7, and 9 bases in between align with TRBD2. What was sequenced was naive CD4+ T cells from PBMCs. The cell subset or site label here, explained by the study, means: CD45RA+ positively selected. CDR3 protein: CASSLGLAEGSSYEQYF. At the DNA level, the sequence is TGTGCCAGCAGCTTAGGACTAGCGGAGGGTTCCTCCTACGAGCAGTACTTC.